This is a list of T cell receptor beta chains from one sample in a study of T cell responses to AZD1222 COVID-19 vaccine. The method was immunoSEQ multiplex PCR; TCRdb's version includes in-frame clones alone and lacks a portion of them. Among 90,000 to 130,000 clones listed, 86% were seen once. Sequencing was performed on peripheral blood, taken on day 0 of AZD1222 vaccination. These receptors were collected from an adult in good health. CDR3s include the opening cysteine and the closing phenylalanine or tryptophan. Each record gives: D gene, clone size, J gene, CDR3 length, V gene, CDR3 protein, CDR3 DNA. The D gene is left open where the match is weak. Some rows have no size entry. The others give once, few or many, or a class for an expanded clone.

d_gene: -; abundance: -; j_gene: TRBJ2-1; len: 16; v_gene: TRBV4-3; CDR3aa: CASSQAGQLVYNEQFF; CDR3nt: TGCGCCAGCAGCCAAGCCGGACAACTAGTCTACAATGAGCAGTTCTTC
d_gene: TRBD2; abundance: -; j_gene: TRBJ2-5; len: 15; v_gene: TRBV9; CDR3aa: CASSGGLADQETQYF; CDR3nt: TGTGCCAGCAGCGGGGGACTAGCGGATCAAGAGACCCAGTACTTC
d_gene: TRBD2; abundance: -; j_gene: TRBJ2-3; len: 15; v_gene: TRBV5-6; CDR3aa: CASSLTSGGANTQYF; CDR3nt: TGTGCCAGCAGCTTGACTAGCGGGGGGGCAAATACGCAGTATTTT
d_gene: -; abundance: -; j_gene: TRBJ1-2; len: 16; v_gene: TRBV7-2; CDR3aa: CASSFHGSGFNYGYTF; CDR3nt: TGTGCCAGCAGCTTCCATGGGTCGGGGTTTAACTATGGCTACACCTTC
d_gene: -; abundance: -; j_gene: TRBJ1-3; len: 13; v_gene: TRBV5-1; CDR3aa: CASSFQAGNTIYF; CDR3nt: TGCGCCAGCAGCTTCCAGGCTGGAAACACCATATATTTT
d_gene: -; abundance: -; j_gene: TRBJ2-7; len: 15; v_gene: TRBV11-2; CDR3aa: CASSPVRGRNYEQYF; CDR3nt: TGTGCCAGCAGCCCCGTTCGGGGGCGCAACTACGAGCAGTACTTC
d_gene: TRBD2; abundance: -; j_gene: TRBJ2-3; len: 15; v_gene: TRBV20-1; CDR3aa: CSASPSGGHPDTQYF; CDR3nt: TGCAGTGCTAGTCCCAGCGGGGGTCACCCAGATACGCAGTATTTT
d_gene: -; abundance: -; j_gene: TRBJ1-1; len: 13; v_gene: TRBV7-3; CDR3aa: CASSLTEQLEAFF; CDR3nt: TGTGCCAGCAGCTTAACGGAACAGTTAGAGGCTTTCTTT
d_gene: TRBD1; abundance: -; j_gene: TRBJ1-5; len: 15; v_gene: TRBV13; CDR3aa: CASSLGDRVHRPQHF; CDR3nt: TGTGCCAGCAGCTTAGGGGACAGGGTGCATAGGCCCCAGCATTTT
d_gene: -; abundance: -; j_gene: TRBJ1-6; len: 15; v_gene: TRBV2; CDR3aa: CASRAFAGDNSPLHF; CDR3nt: TGTGCCAGCAGGGCTTTTGCAGGGGATAATTCACCCCTCCACTTT
d_gene: TRBD1; abundance: few; j_gene: TRBJ2-7; len: 14; v_gene: TRBV7-3; CDR3aa: CASSSTGDSYEQYF; CDR3nt: TGTGCCAGCAGCTCGACAGGGGACTCCTACGAGCAGTACTTC
d_gene: -; abundance: -; j_gene: TRBJ1-1; len: 12; v_gene: TRBV29-1; CDR3aa: CSGWEKNTEAFF; CDR3nt: TGCAGCGGATGGGAAAAGAACACTGAAGCTTTCTTT
d_gene: -; abundance: few; j_gene: TRBJ1-5; len: 14; v_gene: TRBV5-6; CDR3aa: CASSLFIGHQPQHF; CDR3nt: TGTGCCAGCAGCTTGTTTATAGGGCACCAGCCCCAGCATTTT
d_gene: -; abundance: -; j_gene: TRBJ1-4; len: 15; v_gene: TRBV18; CDR3aa: CASSPPGGFNEKLFF; CDR3nt: TGTGCCAGCTCACCACCGGGGGGCTTCAATGAAAAACTGTTTTTT
d_gene: -; abundance: -; j_gene: TRBJ2-5; len: 15; v_gene: TRBV6-5; CDR3aa: CASSYSGQVVETQYF; CDR3nt: TGTGCCAGCAGTTACTCGGGGCAGGTAGTAGAGACCCAGTACTTC
d_gene: -; abundance: -; j_gene: TRBJ1-6; len: 13; v_gene: TRBV3-1/TRBV3-2; CDR3aa: CASSQQAGSPLHF; CDR3nt: TGTGCCAGCAGCCAACAGGCCGGTTCACCCCTCCACTTT
d_gene: -; abundance: -; j_gene: TRBJ2-3; len: 11; v_gene: TRBV6-5; CDR3aa: CASRGGYTQYF; CDR3nt: TGTGCCAGCAGGGGCGGCTATACGCAGTATTTT
d_gene: TRBD1; abundance: once; j_gene: TRBJ2-3; len: 15; v_gene: TRBV7-3; CDR3aa: CASSTGTGYTDTQYF; CDR3nt: TGTGCCAGCAGTACCGGGACAGGCTACACAGATACGCAGTATTTT
d_gene: TRBD1; abundance: -; j_gene: TRBJ1-5; len: 14; v_gene: TRBV10-3; CDR3aa: CASQGGRAGQPQHF; CDR3nt: TGTGCCTCCCAGGGGGGCAGGGCGGGACAGCCCCAGCATTTT
d_gene: TRBD1; abundance: -; j_gene: TRBJ1-1; len: 12; v_gene: TRBV5-1; CDR3aa: CASSWPTGDTFF; CDR3nt: TGCGCCAGCAGCTGGCCGACAGGGGATACTTTCTTT
d_gene: -; abundance: once; j_gene: TRBJ1-4; len: 14; v_gene: TRBV5-1; CDR3aa: CASNYGTQNEKLFF; CDR3nt: TGCGCCAGCAACTACGGGACCCAGAATGAAAAACTGTTTTTT
d_gene: TRBD2; abundance: -; j_gene: TRBJ2-2; len: 16; v_gene: TRBV28; CDR3aa: CASSLASGGLTGELFF; CDR3nt: TGTGCCAGCAGTTTAGCTAGCGGGGGCCTCACCGGGGAGCTGTTTTTT
d_gene: -; abundance: -; j_gene: TRBJ2-4; len: 13; v_gene: TRBV28; CDR3aa: CASSLSPGNIQYF; CDR3nt: TGTGCCAGCAGTTTATCCCCAGGAAACATTCAGTACTTC
d_gene: -; abundance: -; j_gene: TRBJ1-1; len: 15; v_gene: TRBV6-4; CDR3aa: CASSETRQGTTEAFF; CDR3nt: TGTGCCAGCAGTGAAACCCGACAAGGGACTACTGAAGCTTTCTTT
d_gene: -; abundance: -; j_gene: TRBJ1-2; len: 15; v_gene: TRBV7-5; CDR3aa: CARSPGGGPSYGYTF; CDR3nt: TGTGCCAGAAGCCCTGGGGGGGGTCCTAGCTATGGCTACACCTTC
d_gene: -; abundance: -; j_gene: TRBJ2-7; len: 11; v_gene: TRBV29-1; CDR3aa: CSPKGAYEQYF; CDR3nt: TGCAGCCCCAAGGGGGCCTACGAGCAGTACTTC
d_gene: TRBD2; abundance: -; j_gene: TRBJ2-7; len: 16; v_gene: TRBV4-2; CDR3aa: CASSQDLAGGMYEQYF; CDR3nt: TGTGCCAGCAGCCAAGATTTAGCGGGGGGGATGTACGAGCAGTACTTC
d_gene: -; abundance: -; j_gene: TRBJ2-2; len: 14; v_gene: TRBV24-1; CDR3aa: CATSDFWENGELFF; CDR3nt: TGTGCCACCAGTGATTTTTGGGAGAACGGGGAGCTGTTTTTT
d_gene: -; abundance: few; j_gene: TRBJ2-5; len: 11; v_gene: TRBV29-1; CDR3aa: CSATGRETQYF; CDR3nt: TGCAGCGCCACAGGGAGGGAGACCCAGTACTTC
d_gene: -; abundance: -; j_gene: TRBJ1-5; len: 14; v_gene: TRBV6-5; CDR3aa: CASRKGWDGQPQHF; CDR3nt: TGTGCCAGCAGGAAAGGGTGGGATGGTCAGCCCCAGCATTTT
d_gene: -; abundance: -; j_gene: TRBJ1-2; len: 13; v_gene: TRBV6-1; CDR3aa: CASSEALTAGYTF; CDR3nt: TGTGCCAGCAGTGAAGCGCTGACAGCTGGCTACACCTTC
d_gene: -; abundance: -; j_gene: TRBJ2-5; len: 16; v_gene: TRBV18; CDR3aa: CASSPLGRLDQETQYF; CDR3nt: TGTGCCAGCTCACCCCTGGGGAGACTGGACCAAGAGACCCAGTACTTC
d_gene: -; abundance: -; j_gene: TRBJ1-1; len: 15; v_gene: TRBV24-1; CDR3aa: CATSDGGRAVTEAFF; CDR3nt: TGTGCCACCAGTGATGGGGGCAGGGCGGTCACTGAAGCTTTCTTT
d_gene: -; abundance: -; j_gene: TRBJ1-1; len: 15; v_gene: TRBV5-1; CDR3aa: CASSLDVGENTEAFF; CDR3nt: TGCGCCAGCAGCTTGGACGTGGGGGAGAACACTGAAGCTTTCTTT
d_gene: TRBD2; abundance: -; j_gene: TRBJ2-3; len: 14; v_gene: TRBV2; CDR3aa: CASARGGPTDTQYF; CDR3nt: TGTGCCAGCGCTCGGGGGGGGCCCACAGATACGCAGTATTTT
d_gene: TRBD1; abundance: -; j_gene: TRBJ1-1; len: 16; v_gene: TRBV19; CDR3aa: CASSSPGTARNTEAFF; CDR3nt: TGTGCCAGTAGTAGCCCGGGGACAGCCCGGAACACTGAAGCTTTCTTT
d_gene: -; abundance: -; j_gene: TRBJ1-2; len: 15; v_gene: TRBV6-5; CDR3aa: CASSYAGPPEGGYTF; CDR3nt: TGTGCCAGCAGTTACGCCGGGCCCCCAGAGGGTGGCTACACCTTC
d_gene: TRBD1; abundance: once; j_gene: TRBJ1-2; len: 15; v_gene: TRBV18; CDR3aa: CASSRPGQGVYGYTF; CDR3nt: TGTGCCAGCTCACGCCCGGGACAGGGGGTCTATGGCTACACCTTC
d_gene: -; abundance: -; j_gene: TRBJ1-5; len: 14; v_gene: TRBV5-1; CDR3aa: CASSLTGPNQPQHF; CDR3nt: TGCGCCAGCAGCTTGACAGGTCCCAATCAGCCCCAGCATTTT
d_gene: TRBD2; abundance: -; j_gene: TRBJ2-3; len: 13; v_gene: TRBV19; CDR3aa: CASLADSTDTQYF; CDR3nt: TGTGCCAGTCTAGCGGATAGCACAGATACGCAGTATTTT
d_gene: -; abundance: -; j_gene: TRBJ2-1; len: 11; v_gene: TRBV30; CDR3aa: CAWSEAGKQFF; CDR3nt: TGTGCCTGGAGTGAGGCCGGTAAGCAGTTCTTC